These T cell receptor beta chains were read from a single sample in a study of CD8 T cells in ankylosing spondylitis. TCRdb reprocessed the 5' RACE reads with MiXCR, giving one entry per CDR3 protein. This table has roughly 670,000 distinct CDR3 sequences, under 20% appearing once. The sequenced sample was blood, either unsorted or a sorted T cell fraction (not recorded which). The receptors originated from a male donor with ankylosing spondylitis. Both conserved end residues are part of each CDR3. D genes are given only for firm matches. The size entry is marked missing in some rows and otherwise reads once, few, many or a size class.

TRBV12-3/TRBV12-4	.	16	.	TRBJ2-7	TGTGCCAGCAGCCGGGGGGGACAGGTCAGCTCCTACGAGCAGTACTTC	CASSRGGQVSSYEQYF
TRBV2	.	14	once	TRBJ1-4	TGTGCCAGCAGGCCGACAGCAACTAATGAAAAACTGTTTTTT	CASRPTATNEKLFF
TRBV7-9	.	13	few	TRBJ1-3	TGTGCCAGCAGCCGAGGGCTCGGAAACACCATATATTTT	CASSRGLGNTIYF
TRBV7-7	.	13	.	TRBJ1-1	TGTGCTAGCAGCTTAGACTACGGCACTGAAGCTTTCTTT	CASSLDYGTEAFF
TRBV5-8	.	15	.	TRBJ1-5	TGTGCCAGCAGCTTGGGGGAAAATAGCAATCAGCCCCAGCATTTT	CASSLGENSNQPQHF
TRBV20-1	.	15	.	TRBJ2-1	TGCAGTGCTAGAGGCGGGATGACGGGAACAAATGAGCAGTTCTTC	CSARGGMTGTNEQFF
TRBV29-1	.	11	.	TRBJ2-1	TGCAGCGTTGACAAATACAATGAGCAGTTCTTC	CSVDKYNEQFF
TRBV5-1	.	13	.	TRBJ1-1	TGCGCCAGCAGACATCAGCGGGACACTGAAGCTTTCTTT	CASRHQRDTEAFF
TRBV13	.	17	few	TRBJ1-1	TGTGCCAGCAGCCCCTTCGCGGGTATGATTGGGAACACTGAAGCTTTCTTT	CASSPFAGMIGNTEAFF
TRBV20-1	TRBD2	14	.	TRBJ2-2	TGCAGTGCAGGGACTAGCTGGAACACCGGGGAGCTGTTTTTT	CSAGTSWNTGELFF
TRBV12-3/TRBV12-4	.	15	few	TRBJ2-3	TGTGCCAGCAGTTTAGGGATCGTCCCACAGAAACAGCAGTATTTT	CASSLGIVPQKQQYF
TRBV20-1	.	14	few	TRBJ2-6	TGCAGTGCTTCGGACAGCTCTGGGGCCAACGTCCTGACTTTC	CSASDSSGANVLTF
TRBV11-1	.	13	.	TRBJ2-7	TGTGCCAGCAGCATCGGGACGACCTACGAGCAGTACTTC	CASSIGTTYEQYF
TRBV12-3/TRBV12-4	TRBD1	14	.	TRBJ1-4	TGTGCCAGCACCAAAGACAGGGATAATGAAAAACTGTTTTTT	CASTKDRDNEKLFF
TRBV12-3/TRBV12-4	.	13	many	TRBJ1-1	TGTGCCAGCAGTAGAGACAGATACACTGAAGCTTTCTTT	CASSRDRYTEAFF
TRBV4-1	TRBD1	16	.	TRBJ1-2	TGCGCCAGCAGCCAAGAGGGACAGGGGGCGGTACGTGGCTACACCTTC	CASSQEGQGAVRGYTF
TRBV2	.	12	.	TRBJ2-1	TGTGCCATCAGGACAAGAGGACCCGAGCAGTTCTTC	CAIRTRGPEQFF
TRBV6-2/TRBV6-3	.	13	few	TRBJ2-7	TGTGCCAGCAGTTACGTACAGGGCTACGAGCAGTACTTC	CASSYVQGYEQYF
TRBV3-1	TRBD2	15	few	TRBJ2-7	TGTGCCAGCGGGCTAGCGGGCGCCGCGTCGGACGAGCAGTACTTC	CASGLAGAASDEQYF
TRBV20-1	.	15	.	TRBJ2-1	TGCAGTGCTAGAGCGGTCAGCCTGGGATTAAATGAGCAGTTCTTC	CSARAVSLGLNEQFF
TRBV18	.	15	.	TRBJ2-7	TGTGCCAGCTCACAGGGTACAGGCTATACCTACGAGCAGTACTTC	CASSQGTGYTYEQYF
TRBV20-1	.	16	few	TRBJ2-7	TGCAGTGCTAGGAGGTTTGCAGGGGCCCGGCAGGACGAGCAGTACTTC	CSARRFAGARQDEQYF
TRBV27	TRBD1	11	many	TRBJ1-2	TGTGCCAGCAGGACAGGGGCCCTCGAAACCTTC	CASRTGALETF
TRBV6-2/TRBV6-3	.	14	.	TRBJ2-3	TGTGCCAGCAGTAGGGTCGGGAGCACAGATACGCAGTATTTT	CASSRVGSTDTQYF
TRBV20-1	.	11	.	TRBJ2-3	TGCAGTGCTCTAATCACAGATACGCAGTATTTT	CSALITDTQYF
TRBV6-2/TRBV6-3	TRBD1	16	.	TRBJ1-1	TGTGCCAGCAGTCGGGGACAGGGCGTTTCGGACACTGAAGCTTTCTTT	CASSRGQGVSDTEAFF
TRBV5-5	.	14	.	TRBJ2-5	TGTGCCAGCAGCTTGGATGGCGGTAAAGAGACCCAGTACTTC	CASSLDGGKETQYF
TRBV12-3/TRBV12-4	TRBD1	15	few	TRBJ2-7	TGTGCCAGCACTCACTCCGGGACAGGGATCTACGAGCAGTACTTC	CASTHSGTGIYEQYF
TRBV5-1	.	15	few	TRBJ2-1	TGCGCCAGCAGCTTGGGTCTCCTCACCTACAATGAGCAGTTCTTC	CASSLGLLTYNEQFF
TRBV4-1	.	15	few	TRBJ1-5	TGCGCCAGCAGCACAGGGAGGGCCATCAATCAGCCCCAGCATTTT	CASSTGRAINQPQHF
TRBV7-9	TRBD2	16	few	TRBJ2-1	TGTGCCAGCAGCCCGACTAGCGGGAGGTCTTACAATGAGCAGTTCTTC	CASSPTSGRSYNEQFF
TRBV20-1	.	18	.	TRBJ2-3	TGCAGTGCTAGAGTTAAACACAGCATAGTTTCCCCCACAGATACGCAGTATTTT	CSARVKHSIVSPTDTQYF
TRBV4-1	.	15	.	TRBJ1-2	TGCGCCAGCAGCCAAAAGGTGGGGGGAAACTATGGCTACACCTTC	CASSQKVGGNYGYTF
TRBV28	TRBD2	17	few	TRBJ2-7	TGTGCCAGCAGAAGACTAGCGGGAGGGCCGAGGCCCTACGAGCAGTACTTC	CASRRLAGGPRPYEQYF
TRBV5-1	TRBD2	16	few	TRBJ2-7	TGCGCCAGCAGCCTAGATAGCGGGGGAAGCTCCTACGAGCAGTACTTC	CASSLDSGGSSYEQYF
TRBV20-1	.	14	.	TRBJ2-1	TGCAGACCGGGGACTCTCAGCTCCTACAATGAGCAGTTCTTC	CRPGTLSSYNEQFF
TRBV6-1	.	16	.	TRBJ1-1	TGTGCCAGCAGTGAAATCAGAGGTGGATTGAACACTGAAGCTTTCTTT	CASSEIRGGLNTEAFF
TRBV4-2	.	15	many	TRBJ2-7	TGTGCCAGCAGCCAAGAACGATTGGCCCCTTCCGAGCAGTACTTC	CASSQERLAPSEQYF
TRBV3-1	.	15	.	TRBJ2-5	TGTGCCAGCAGCCAATGGGGCGAACTCCAAGAGACCCAGTACTTC	CASSQWGELQETQYF
TRBV12-3/TRBV12-4	TRBD2	15	.	TRBJ2-3	TGTGCCAGCAGTTTAGCTCTAGCGGGAATGGATACGCAGTATTTT	CASSLALAGMDTQYF
TRBV10-3	TRBD2	15	.	TRBJ2-1	TGTGCCATCAGTACAAGACTAGCGGGAGCTAATGAGCAGTTCTTC	CAISTRLAGANEQFF
TRBV7-2	.	14	.	TRBJ2-1	TGTGCCAGCAGCTTAGGTCTCCGCCACAATGAGCAGTTCTTC	CASSLGLRHNEQFF
TRBV20-1	.	14	few	TRBJ2-5	TGCAGTGCCTACCCCGGGACACCTAGCGAGACCCAGTACTTC	CSAYPGTPSETQYF
TRBV4-1	.	14	.	TRBJ2-1	TGCGCCAGCAGCCAAGATGAATCCTACAATGAGCAGTTCTTC	CASSQDESYNEQFF
TRBV28	.	15	many	TRBJ2-3	TGTGCCAGCAGTTTAGAGGGACGATTCACAGATACGCAGTATTTT	CASSLEGRFTDTQYF
TRBV5-1	TRBD2	19	.	TRBJ2-3	TGCGCCAGCAGCTTGGAAGGGACTAGCGGGGGGCTTCCCACAGATACGCAGTATTTT	CASSLEGTSGGLPTDTQYF
TRBV28	.	16	few	TRBJ2-1	TGTGCCAGCAGTTTACCTACTTCGAGCTCCTACAATGAGCAGTTCTTC	CASSLPTSSSYNEQFF
TRBV6-2/TRBV6-3	TRBD2	15	.	TRBJ2-7	TGTGCCAGCAGCCAACTAGCGCAGAGCTCCTACGAGCAGTACTTC	CASSQLAQSSYEQYF
TRBV4-1	.	16	many	TRBJ2-1	TGTGCCAGCAGCCAAGATCTGGGGGGCTCCTACAATGAGCAGTTCTTC	CASSQDLGGSYNEQFF
TRBV12-3/TRBV12-4	.	14	many	TRBJ1-5	TGTGCCAGCAGTTTTGGAACCGGCCCCCAGGCCCAGCATTTT	CASSFGTGPQAQHF
TRBV29-1	TRBD2	14	many	TRBJ2-7	TGCAGCGTAGTTGGCCTAGCGGGAGACTACGAGCAGTACTTC	CSVVGLAGDYEQYF
TRBV5-5	TRBD2	15	.	TRBJ2-7	TGTGCCAGCAGCTTGACTAGCGGGGGGGCGAACGAGCAGTACTTC	CASSLTSGGANEQYF
TRBV29-1	.	11	few	TRBJ2-7	TGCAGCGTTGGCAGAGCCTACGAGCAGTACTTC	CSVGRAYEQYF
TRBV7-8	.	15	few	TRBJ1-1	TGTGCCAGCAGCTCTTACAGGGACGGGAACACTGAAGCTTTCTTT	CASSSYRDGNTEAFF
TRBV11-2	TRBD2	19	.	TRBJ2-5	TGTGCCAGCAGCTTTATCCGGACTAGCGATACGACCCGCCGGGAGACCCAGTACTTC	CASSFIRTSDTTRRETQYF
TRBV7-2	.	17	few	TRBJ2-5	TGTGCCAGCAGCTTAGCGCAGGGCAGTAGATTCCAAGAGACCCAGTACTTC	CASSLAQGSRFQETQYF
TRBV5-1	.	15	few	TRBJ2-7	TGCGCCAGCAGCGGGGGGGGGCTTCGCTCTCAGGAGCAGTACTTC	CASSGGGLRSQEQYF
TRBV4-1	.	13	.	TRBJ2-1	TGCGCCAGCAGCCAAGGTCTAGCCGTTGAGCAGTTCTTC	CASSQGLAVEQFF
TRBV6-2/TRBV6-3	TRBD2	14	.	TRBJ2-1	TGTGCCAGCAGTTATGTAGCGGGAGCTAATGAGCAGTTCTTC	CASSYVAGANEQFF
TRBV20-1	.	14	few	TRBJ1-1	TGCAGTGCTAGAGTCGCAGGCAGGAACACTGAAGCTTTCTTT	CSARVAGRNTEAFF